This T cell receptor (beta chain) was captured by sequencing in a study of patients and donors after allogeneic stem cell transplantation. TCRdb itself ran the RT-PCR reads through MiXCR, one entry per CDR3 protein. The data hold roughly 940,000 distinct CDR3 sequences, with 18% observed a single time. Trimming took 3 bases from V and 2 from J, leaving 7 bases between them. This CDR3 contains 12 residues. Germline CDR1 and CDR2: GTSNPN and SVGIG (reference sequence). The TCR sequence derives from a human donor who was either an allogeneic HSCT recipient or a stem cell or donor lymphocyte infusion donor (not recorded which). It is not recorded whose cells these are; they may come from a transplant donor. Sequencing was performed on blood, either unsorted or a sorted T cell fraction (not recorded which). The J gene is TRBJ1-2, the V gene TRBV30; no clear D. CDR3 in DNA: TGTGCCTGGAGCACCGTAAACTATGGCTACACCTTC. Translation: CAWSTVNYGYTF.